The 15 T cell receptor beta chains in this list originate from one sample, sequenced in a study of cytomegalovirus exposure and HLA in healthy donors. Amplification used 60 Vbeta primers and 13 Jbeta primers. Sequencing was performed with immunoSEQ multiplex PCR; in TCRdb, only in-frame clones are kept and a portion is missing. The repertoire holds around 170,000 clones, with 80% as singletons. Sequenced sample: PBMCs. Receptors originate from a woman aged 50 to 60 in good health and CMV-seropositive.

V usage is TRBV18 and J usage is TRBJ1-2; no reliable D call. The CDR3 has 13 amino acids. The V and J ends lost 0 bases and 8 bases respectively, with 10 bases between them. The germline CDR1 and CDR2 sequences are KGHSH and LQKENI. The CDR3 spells CASSPPGARGYTF. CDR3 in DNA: TGTGCCAGCTCACCACCGGGCGCCCGAGGCTACACCTTC.

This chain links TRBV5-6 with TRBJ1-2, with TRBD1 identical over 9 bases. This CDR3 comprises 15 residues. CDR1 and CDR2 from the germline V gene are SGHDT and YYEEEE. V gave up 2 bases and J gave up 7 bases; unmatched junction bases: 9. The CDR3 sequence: CASSLPGQGVPGYTF. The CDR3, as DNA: TGTGCCAGCAGCTTACCGGGACAGGGAGTACCTGGCTACACCTTC.

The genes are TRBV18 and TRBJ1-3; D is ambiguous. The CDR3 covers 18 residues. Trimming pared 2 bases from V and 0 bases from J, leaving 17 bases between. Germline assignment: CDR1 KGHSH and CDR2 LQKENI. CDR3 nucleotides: TGTGCCAGCTCACCAGAAGACGGCCTGGGCAGCTCTGGAAACACCATATATTTT. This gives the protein CASSPEDGLGSSGNTIYF.

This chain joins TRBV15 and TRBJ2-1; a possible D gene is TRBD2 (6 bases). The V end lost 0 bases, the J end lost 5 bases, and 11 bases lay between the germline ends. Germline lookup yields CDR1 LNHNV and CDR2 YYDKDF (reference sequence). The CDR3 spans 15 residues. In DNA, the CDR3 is TGTGCCACCAGCAGAGATGGGACTTCCAACAATGAGCAGTTCTTC. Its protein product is CATSRDGTSNNEQFF.

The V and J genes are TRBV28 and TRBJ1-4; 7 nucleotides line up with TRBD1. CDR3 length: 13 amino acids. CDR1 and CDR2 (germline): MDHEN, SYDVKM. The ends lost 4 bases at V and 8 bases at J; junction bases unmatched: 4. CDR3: CASSSGQEEKLFF. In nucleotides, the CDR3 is TGTGCCAGCAGTTCTGGACAGGAGGAAAAACTGTTTTTT. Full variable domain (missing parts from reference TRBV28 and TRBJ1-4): DVKVTQSSRYLVKRTGEKVFLECVQDMDHENMFWYRQDPGLGLRLIYFSYDVKMKEKGDIPEGYSVSREKKERFSLILESASTNQTSMYLCASSSGQEEKLFFGSGTQLSVL.

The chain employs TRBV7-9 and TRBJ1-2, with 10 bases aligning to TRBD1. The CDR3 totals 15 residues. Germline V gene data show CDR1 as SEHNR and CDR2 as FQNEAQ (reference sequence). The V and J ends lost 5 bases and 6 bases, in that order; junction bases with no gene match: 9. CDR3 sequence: CASSRLGTGENGYTF. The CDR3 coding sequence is TGTGCCAGCAGCCGACTCGGGACAGGGGAAAATGGCTACACCTTC.

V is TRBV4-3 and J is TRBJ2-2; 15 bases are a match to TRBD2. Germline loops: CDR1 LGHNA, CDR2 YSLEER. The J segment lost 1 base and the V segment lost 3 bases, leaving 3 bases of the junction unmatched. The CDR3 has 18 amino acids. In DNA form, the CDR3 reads TGCGCCAGCAGCCAGGGACTAGCGGGGGGCCGGAACACCGGGGAGCTGTTTTTT. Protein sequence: CASSQGLAGGRNTGELFF.

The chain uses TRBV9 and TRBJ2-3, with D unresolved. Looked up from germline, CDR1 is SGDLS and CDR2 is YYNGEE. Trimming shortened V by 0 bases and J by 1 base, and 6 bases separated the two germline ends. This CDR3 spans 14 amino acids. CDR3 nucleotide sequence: TGTGCCAGCAGCGTAGTCCCTGGCACAGATACGCAGTATTTT. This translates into CASSVVPGTDTQYF.

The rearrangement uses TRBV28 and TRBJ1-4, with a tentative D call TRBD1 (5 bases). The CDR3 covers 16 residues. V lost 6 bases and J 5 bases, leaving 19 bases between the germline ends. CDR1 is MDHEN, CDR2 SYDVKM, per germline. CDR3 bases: TGTGCCAGCAGCCCCCTGGGTTCCAGGGTCAATGAAAAACTGTTTTTT. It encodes CASSPLGSRVNEKLFF.

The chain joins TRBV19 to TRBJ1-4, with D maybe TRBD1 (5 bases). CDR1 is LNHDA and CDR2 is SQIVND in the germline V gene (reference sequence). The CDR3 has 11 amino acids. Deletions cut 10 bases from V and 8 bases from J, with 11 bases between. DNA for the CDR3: TGTGCCACAAAGGGGAGGGAAAAACTGTTTTTT. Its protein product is CATKGREKLFF. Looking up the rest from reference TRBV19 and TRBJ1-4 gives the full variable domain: DGGITQSPKYLFRKEGQNVTLSCEQNLNHDAMYWYRQDPGQGLRLIYYSQIVNDFQKGDIAEGYSVSREKKESFPLTVTSAQKNPTAFYLCATKGREKLFFGSGTQLSVL.

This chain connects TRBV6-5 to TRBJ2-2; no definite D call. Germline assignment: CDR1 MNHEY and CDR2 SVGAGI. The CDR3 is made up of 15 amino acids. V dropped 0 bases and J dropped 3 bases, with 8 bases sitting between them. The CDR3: CASSYSAIYTGELFF. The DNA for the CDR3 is TGTGCCAGCAGTTACTCGGCAATTTACACCGGGGAGCTGTTTTTT.

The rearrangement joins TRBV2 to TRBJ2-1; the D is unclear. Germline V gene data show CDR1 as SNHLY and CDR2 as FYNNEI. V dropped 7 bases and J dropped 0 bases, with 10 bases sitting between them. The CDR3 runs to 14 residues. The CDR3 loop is CASKSRSSYNEQFF. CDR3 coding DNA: TGTGCCAGCAAGTCCCGGAGCTCCTACAATGAGCAGTTCTTC.

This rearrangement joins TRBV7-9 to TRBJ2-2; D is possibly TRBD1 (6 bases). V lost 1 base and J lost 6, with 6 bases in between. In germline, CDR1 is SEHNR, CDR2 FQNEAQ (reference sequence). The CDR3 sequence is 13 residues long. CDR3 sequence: CASSLEGAGELFF. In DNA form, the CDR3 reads TGTGCCAGCAGCTTAGAGGGGGCCGGGGAGCTGTTTTTT. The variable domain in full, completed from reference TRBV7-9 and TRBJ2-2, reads DTGVSQNPRHKITKRGQNVTFRCDPISEHNRLYWYRQTLGQGPEFLTYFQNEAQLEKSRLLSDRFSAERPKGSFSTLEIQRTEQGDSAMYLCASSLEGAGELFFGEGSRLTVL.

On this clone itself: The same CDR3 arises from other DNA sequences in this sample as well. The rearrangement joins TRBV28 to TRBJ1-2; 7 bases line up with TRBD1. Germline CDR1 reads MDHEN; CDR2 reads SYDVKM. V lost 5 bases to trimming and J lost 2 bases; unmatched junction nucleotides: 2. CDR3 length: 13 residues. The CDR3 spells CASSLGQNYGYTF. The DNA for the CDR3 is TGTGCCAGCAGTCTGGGACAGAACTATGGCTACACCTTC.

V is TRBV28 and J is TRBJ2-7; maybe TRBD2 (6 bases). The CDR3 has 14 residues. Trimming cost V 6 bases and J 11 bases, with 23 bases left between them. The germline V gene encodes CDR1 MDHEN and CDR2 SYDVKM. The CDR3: CASRTPYVLRGEYF. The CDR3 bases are TGTGCCAGCAGAACCCCTTACGTATTGCGGGGCGAGTACTTC.